The rows below give T cell receptor beta chains drawn from one sample of a study of T cells in Graves' hyperthyroidism and ophthalmopathy. TCRdb reprocessed the multiplex PCR reads via MiXCR and lists one record per CDR3 protein. The data hold over 500,000 distinct CDR3 sequences, with 17% observed a single time. The sequencing sample was made of blood. These receptors came from a woman between 18 and 30 years old with Graves' ophthalmopathy. The CDR3 runs from the conserved cysteine through the conserved F or W. A D gene is named only where the DNA matches it firmly. Not all rows give a size; the values are once, few, many and, for expanded clones, a class.

j_gene: TRBJ2-3
len: 15
v_gene: TRBV12-3/TRBV12-4
d_gene: TRBD2
abundance: many
CDR3aa: CASSPSGLSTDTQYF
CDR3nt: TGTGCCAGCAGTCCTAGCGGGCTGAGCACAGATACGCAGTATTTT

j_gene: TRBJ2-2
len: 13
v_gene: TRBV7-2
d_gene: NA
abundance: few
CDR3aa: CASSYEFTGELFF
CDR3nt: TGTGCCAGCAGCTACGAATTCACCGGGGAGCTGTTTTTT

j_gene: TRBJ2-7
len: 17
v_gene: TRBV20-1
d_gene: TRBD2
abundance: few
CDR3aa: CSAESGTSGSEGYEQYF
CDR3nt: TGCAGTGCTGAATCCGGGACTAGCGGGAGTGAAGGGTACGAGCAGTACTTC

j_gene: TRBJ1-5
len: 16
v_gene: TRBV3-1
d_gene: TRBD1
abundance: NA
CDR3aa: CASSQLRGGADQPQHF
CDR3nt: TGTGCCAGCAGCCAACTCCGAGGGGGCGCGGATCAGCCCCAGCATTTT

j_gene: TRBJ1-1
len: 16
v_gene: TRBV6-1
d_gene: NA
abundance: NA
CDR3aa: CASKDRTDYMNTEAFF
CDR3nt: TGTGCCAGCAAGGATCGGACGGACTACATGAACACTGAAGCTTTCTTT

j_gene: TRBJ1-2
len: 15
v_gene: TRBV10-3
d_gene: NA
abundance: few
CDR3aa: CAISESTPGINGYTF
CDR3nt: TGTGCCATCAGTGAGTCGACCCCGGGAATTAATGGCTACACCTTC

j_gene: TRBJ2-2
len: 14
v_gene: TRBV2
d_gene: TRBD2
abundance: NA
CDR3aa: CASSEVTSGGELFF
CDR3nt: TGTGCCAGCAGTGAAGTGACTAGCGGGGGGGAGCTGTTTTTT

j_gene: TRBJ1-5
len: 15
v_gene: TRBV7-8
d_gene: TRBD1
abundance: NA
CDR3aa: CASSLGTGRYQPQHF
CDR3nt: TGTGCCAGCAGCTTAGGGACAGGGCGGTATCAGCCCCAGCATTTT

j_gene: TRBJ2-2
len: 13
v_gene: TRBV29-1
d_gene: TRBD1
abundance: few
CDR3aa: CSGGQSNTGELFF
CDR3nt: TGCAGCGGGGGACAGTCGAACACCGGGGAGCTGTTTTTT

j_gene: TRBJ1-1
len: 14
v_gene: TRBV30
d_gene: NA
abundance: many
CDR3aa: CAWSVRNMNTEAFF
CDR3nt: TGTGCCTGGAGTGTGCGGAACATGAACACTGAAGCTTTCTTT

j_gene: TRBJ1-3
len: 16
v_gene: TRBV4-1
d_gene: NA
abundance: NA
CDR3aa: CASSQDLGGGGNTIYF
CDR3nt: TGCGCCAGCAGCCAAGATCTCGGGGGAGGTGGAAACACCATATATTTT

j_gene: TRBJ2-7
len: 16
v_gene: TRBV7-8
d_gene: TRBD1
abundance: few
CDR3aa: CASSLGGTGLSYEQYF
CDR3nt: TGTGCCAGCAGCTTAGGCGGGACAGGACTCTCCTACGAGCAGTACTTC

j_gene: TRBJ1-1
len: 15
v_gene: TRBV20-1
d_gene: TRBD1
abundance: many
CDR3aa: CSARDPRGQNTEAFF
CDR3nt: TGCAGTGCTAGAGATCCGAGGGGGCAAAACACTGAAGCTTTCTTT

j_gene: TRBJ1-1
len: 12
v_gene: TRBV28
d_gene: NA
abundance: many
CDR3aa: CASRLGHTEAFF
CDR3nt: TGTGCCAGCAGGCTTGGACACACTGAAGCTTTCTTT

j_gene: TRBJ2-3
len: 14
v_gene: TRBV4-2
d_gene: NA
abundance: NA
CDR3aa: CASSGRRSTDTQYF
CDR3nt: TGTGCCAGCAGTGGCAGGCGAAGCACAGATACGCAGTATTTT

j_gene: TRBJ2-5
len: 12
v_gene: TRBV28
d_gene: NA
abundance: many
CDR3aa: CATEQGRETQYF
CDR3nt: TGTGCCACCGAACAGGGACGAGAGACCCAGTACTTC

j_gene: TRBJ1-5
len: 16
v_gene: TRBV2
d_gene: NA
abundance: many
CDR3aa: CASNRGRGGDNQPQHF
CDR3nt: TGTGCCAGCAATCGAGGTCGCGGGGGGGACAATCAGCCCCAGCATTTT

j_gene: TRBJ2-1
len: 16
v_gene: TRBV19
d_gene: TRBD2
abundance: NA
CDR3aa: CASSIYSGRAYNEQFF
CDR3nt: TGTGCCAGTAGTATATATAGCGGGAGGGCCTACAATGAGCAGTTCTTC

j_gene: TRBJ1-6
len: 15
v_gene: TRBV11-2
d_gene: NA
abundance: NA
CDR3aa: CASSLAGGLNSPLHF
CDR3nt: TGTGCCAGCAGCTTAGCGGGGGGATTGAATTCACCCCTCCACTTT

j_gene: TRBJ2-7
len: 15
v_gene: TRBV20-1
d_gene: NA
abundance: few
CDR3aa: CSARDLSGRIYEQYF
CDR3nt: TGCAGTGCTAGAGATCTCTCGGGGCGAATCTACGAGCAGTACTTC

j_gene: TRBJ2-2
len: 17
v_gene: TRBV9
d_gene: NA
abundance: few
CDR3aa: CASSVGPDTSNTGELFF
CDR3nt: TGTGCCAGCAGCGTAGGTCCGGACACCTCGAACACCGGGGAGCTGTTTTTT

j_gene: TRBJ2-2
len: 17
v_gene: TRBV7-8
d_gene: TRBD1
abundance: NA
CDR3aa: CASSPRDRVVDTGELFF
CDR3nt: TGTGCCAGCAGCCCTAGGGACAGGGTGGTTGACACCGGGGAGCTGTTTTTT

j_gene: TRBJ1-3
len: 12
v_gene: TRBV12-3/TRBV12-4
d_gene: NA
abundance: once
CDR3aa: CASTINGNTIYF
CDR3nt: TGTGCCAGCACCATAAACGGAAACACCATATATTTT

j_gene: TRBJ2-5
len: 15
v_gene: TRBV4-1
d_gene: TRBD1
abundance: NA
CDR3aa: CASSQMGTGRETQYF
CDR3nt: TGCGCCAGCAGCCAGATGGGGACAGGGCGGGAGACCCAGTACTTC

j_gene: TRBJ2-7
len: 14
v_gene: TRBV28
d_gene: NA
abundance: many
CDR3aa: CASSLISRAYEQYF
CDR3nt: TGTGCCAGCAGTTTAATCTCCAGGGCCTACGAGCAGTACTTC

j_gene: TRBJ1-4
len: 16
v_gene: TRBV4-2
d_gene: NA
abundance: NA
CDR3aa: CASSQDGDLIEEKLFF
CDR3nt: TGTGCCAGCAGCCAAGATGGCGACCTAATTGAGGAAAAACTGTTTTTT

j_gene: TRBJ2-1
len: 16
v_gene: TRBV27
d_gene: TRBD2
abundance: few
CDR3aa: CASSSLPSGVYNEQFF
CDR3nt: TGTGCCAGCAGTTCCCTACCGAGCGGGGTATACAATGAGCAGTTCTTC

j_gene: TRBJ2-1
len: 15
v_gene: TRBV28
d_gene: NA
abundance: few
CDR3aa: CASSSRGDGLDEQFF
CDR3nt: TGTGCCAGCAGTTCCAGGGGGGACGGGCTCGATGAGCAGTTCTTC

j_gene: TRBJ2-7
len: 16
v_gene: TRBV28
d_gene: TRBD1
abundance: many
CDR3aa: CASSSGQWAINYEQYF
CDR3nt: TGTGCCAGCAGTTCGGGACAGTGGGCGATCAACTACGAGCAGTACTTC

j_gene: TRBJ1-1
len: 11
v_gene: TRBV20-1
d_gene: NA
abundance: many
CDR3aa: CSARSRKEAFF
CDR3nt: TGCAGTGCTAGAAGTAGGAAGGAAGCTTTCTTT

j_gene: TRBJ2-3
len: 13
v_gene: TRBV29-1
d_gene: NA
abundance: NA
CDR3aa: CSAISGSTDTQYF
CDR3nt: TGCAGCGCAATTAGCGGTAGCACAGATACGCAGTATTTT

j_gene: TRBJ2-1
len: 13
v_gene: TRBV30
d_gene: TRBD1
abundance: NA
CDR3aa: CAWSTGQGNEQFF
CDR3nt: TGTGCCTGGAGTACTGGACAGGGGAATGAGCAGTTCTTC

j_gene: TRBJ2-7
len: 12
v_gene: TRBV20-1
d_gene: NA
abundance: few
CDR3aa: CSAEDSSYEQYF
CDR3nt: TGCAGTGCCGAAGACAGCTCCTACGAGCAGTACTTC

j_gene: TRBJ2-3
len: 16
v_gene: TRBV5-1
d_gene: NA
abundance: few
CDR3aa: CASSLSASFRTDTQYF
CDR3nt: TGCGCCAGCAGCTTGAGCGCCAGCTTCCGCACAGATACGCAGTATTTT

j_gene: TRBJ2-7
len: 10
v_gene: TRBV20-1
d_gene: TRBD1
abundance: NA
CDR3aa: CSQGQDKQYF
CDR3nt: TGCAGCCAAGGACAGGATAAGCAGTACTTC

j_gene: TRBJ1-1
len: 15
v_gene: TRBV6-5
d_gene: NA
abundance: NA
CDR3aa: CASSYLEGLNTEAFF
CDR3nt: TGTGCCAGCAGTTACTTAGAGGGCCTAAACACTGAAGCTTTCTTT

j_gene: TRBJ1-1
len: 12
v_gene: TRBV25-1
d_gene: NA
abundance: NA
CDR3aa: CASSDQGGEAFF
CDR3nt: TGTGCCAGCAGTGACCAGGGCGGTGAAGCTTTCTTT

j_gene: TRBJ2-4
len: 16
v_gene: TRBV3-1
d_gene: TRBD2
abundance: NA
CDR3aa: CASSQGLAGKKNIQYF
CDR3nt: TGTGCCAGCAGCCAAGGGCTAGCGGGGAAGAAAAACATTCAGTACTTC

j_gene: TRBJ1-3
len: 14
v_gene: TRBV29-1
d_gene: NA
abundance: few
CDR3aa: CSVISGGLGNTIYF
CDR3nt: TGCAGCGTGATATCGGGGGGCCTTGGAAACACCATATATTTT

j_gene: TRBJ2-2
len: 15
v_gene: TRBV28
d_gene: NA
abundance: few
CDR3aa: CASKVGGMNTGELFF
CDR3nt: TGTGCCAGCAAGGTCGGAGGGATGAACACCGGGGAGCTGTTTTTT

j_gene: TRBJ2-5
len: 17
v_gene: TRBV5-4
d_gene: NA
abundance: NA
CDR3aa: CAGSRTRYAKGQETQYF
CDR3nt: TGTGCCGGCAGCCGAACAAGGTACGCCAAAGGACAAGAGACCCAGTACTTC

j_gene: TRBJ2-5
len: 12
v_gene: TRBV7-2
d_gene: TRBD1
abundance: once
CDR3aa: CASSVETGPQYF
CDR3nt: TGTGCCAGCAGTGTTGAGACAGGGCCCCAGTACTTC

j_gene: TRBJ1-6
len: 16
v_gene: TRBV19
d_gene: NA
abundance: few
CDR3aa: CASSIPPGRVSSPLHF
CDR3nt: TGTGCCAGTAGTATACCCCCCGGCAGGGTGAGCTCACCCCTCCACTTT

j_gene: TRBJ2-7
len: 14
v_gene: TRBV11-2
d_gene: NA
abundance: many
CDR3aa: CASSLPGFSHEQYF
CDR3nt: TGTGCCAGCAGCTTACCGGGATTCTCCCACGAGCAGTACTTC

j_gene: TRBJ2-4
len: 15
v_gene: TRBV2
d_gene: TRBD2
abundance: many
CDR3aa: CASSERVLAGDIQYF
CDR3nt: TGTGCCAGCAGTGAAAGGGTACTAGCGGGAGACATTCAGTACTTC